These 26 T cell receptor beta chains came from one sample sequenced in a study of cytomegalovirus exposure and HLA in healthy donors. The primer mix had 60 Vbeta and 13 Jbeta primers. Measured with immunoSEQ multiplex PCR; TCRdb has only the in-frame clones, and not every one. Altogether some 200,000 clones are present, roughly 80% being singletons, with the ten largest covering about 3.4%. Sequenced input: PBMCs. The receptor source for this set is a female donor in good health and CMV-seronegative.

The chain links TRBV7-2 to TRBJ2-3; 13 bases agree with TRBD2. From germline, CDR1 is SGHTA and CDR2 FQGNSA. The J segment lost 4 bases and the V segment lost 5 bases, leaving 9 bases of the junction unmatched. The CDR3 length is 17 residues. The CDR3 spells CASSSRLAGGQADTQYF. CDR3 DNA: TGTGCCAGCAGCAGTCGACTAGCGGGGGGCCAGGCAGATACGCAGTATTTT. The full variable domain, rest sourced from reference TRBV7-2 and TRBJ2-3, is GAGVSQSPSNKVTEKGKDVELRCDPISGHTALYWYRQSLGQGLEFLIYFQGNSAPDKSGLPSDRFSAERTGGSVSTLTIQRTQQEDSAVYLCASSSRLAGGQADTQYFGPGTRLTVL.

This clone was seen a handful of times. The gene calls are TRBV10-3 and TRBJ2-7; a possible D gene is TRBD1 (6 bases). CDR3 length: 13 residues. V lost 2 bases, J lost 7 bases, and 12 bases lay in between. Germline CDR1 and CDR2: ENHRY and SYGVKD. The CDR3 region is CAISENREWEQYF. The CDR3, as DNA: TGTGCCATCAGTGAGAACAGGGAATGGGAGCAGTACTTC.

The genes are TRBV11-2 and TRBJ2-3, with unresolved D. Germline V gene lookup returns CDR1 SGHAT and CDR2 FQNNGV. This CDR3 is 12 amino acids long. V was trimmed by 5 bases and J by 0 bases, leaving 3 bases between them. CDR3: CASSPSTDTQYF. DNA for the CDR3: TGTGCCAGCAGCCCTAGCACAGATACGCAGTATTTT.

The CDR3 DNA follows: TGTGCCAGCTCACCCAGGGTCGGTGAGCAGTTCTTC. Protein: CASSPRVGEQFF. This rearrangement joins TRBV18 to TRBJ2-1, with D possibly being TRBD1 (5 bases). Germline assignment: CDR1 KGHSH and CDR2 LQKENI. The CDR3 extends over 12 amino acids. V shed 3 bases and J shed 9 bases, with 9 bases lying between them.

This clone has just a few counts. The CDR3 sequence is CASSLGQGRGYEQYF. The CDR3 DNA is TGTGCCAGCAGCTTGGGACAGGGGAGAGGCTACGAGCAGTACTTC. V is TRBV11-3 and J is TRBJ2-7, with TRBD1 matching 10 bases. V shed 3 bases and J 3 bases; nucleotides not matched to a gene: 5. The CDR3 contains 15 residues. Looked up from germline, CDR1 is SGHNT and CDR2 is YENEEA.

The chain is built from TRBV29-1 and TRBJ1-3; D not certain. Trimming removed 4 bases at V and 1 base at J, with 8 bases between. This CDR3 has 13 residues. Germline values: CDR1 SQVTM, CDR2 ANQGSEA. The CDR3 DNA reads TGCAGCGTTGGACTCTCTTCTGGAAACACCATATATTTT. It encodes CSVGLSSGNTIYF.

Details on this clone: The same CDR3 can be traced to other DNA sequences in this sample. The chain recombines TRBV7-2 with TRBJ2-7; 11 positions match TRBD2. The germline V gene has CDR1 SGHTA and CDR2 FQGNSA. The CDR3 is 16 residues long. J was trimmed by 4 bases and V by 5 bases; bases with no gene match: 10. The CDR3 DNA sequence: TGTGCCAGCAGCACGGGGCTAGCGGGGGGTGGTTACGAGCAGTACTTC. It is translated as CASSTGLAGGGYEQYF.

This clone was seen more than once but under ten times. In nucleotides, the CDR3 is TGTGCCTGGAGCCGGGACAGGGGAGTCAACTATGGCTACACCTTC. Its translation is CAWSRDRGVNYGYTF. The V gene is TRBV30, the J gene TRBJ1-2, with TRBD1 matching 10 bases. The J segment lost 2 bases and the V segment lost 3 bases, leaving 6 bases of the junction unmatched. Germline CDR1 is GTSNPN and CDR2 is SVGIG (reference sequence). The CDR3 loop spans 15 amino acids.

The J gene is TRBJ2-1, the V gene TRBV5-4, with TRBD2 matching 11 bases. The V and J ends lost 4 bases and 7 bases, in that order; junction bases with no gene match: 7. Germline lookup yields CDR1 SGHNT and CDR2 YYREEE (reference sequence). The CDR3 contains 15 residues. CDR3 nucleotide sequence: TGTGCCAGCAGCCCGGTAGCGGGAGGGCAAAATGAGCAGTTCTTC. It codes for CASSPVAGGQNEQFF.

The rearrangement links TRBV29-1 to TRBJ1-4, with a possible D match to TRBD1 (5 bases). The CDR3 totals 13 residues. CDR1 and CDR2 from the germline V gene are SQVTM and ANQGSEA. V lost 6 bases and J 2 bases, leaving 10 bases between the germline ends. CDR3 DNA: TGCAGCGTAACGACAGTTACTAATGAAAAACTGTTTTTT. Its protein product is CSVTTVTNEKLFF.

The chain carries TRBV7-9 and TRBJ2-2, with a weak D call TRBD2 (6 bases). The CDR3 runs to 15 residues. Trimming removed 5 bases at V and 0 bases at J, with 10 bases between. CDR1 and CDR2 (germline): SEHNR, FQNEAQ (reference sequence). The CDR3 is CASSRDSPNTGELFF. Written as DNA, the CDR3 is TGTGCCAGCAGCCGGGACTCCCCGAACACCGGGGAGCTGTTTTTT.

The J gene is TRBJ2-2, the V gene TRBV5-1; 9 nucleotides match TRBD1. This CDR3 contains 21 residues. V shed 5 bases and J 2 bases; nucleotides not matched to a gene: 22. Per germline, CDR1 SGHRS and CDR2 YFSETQ. The CDR3: CASSYHPGQGISLVNTGELFF. For the CDR3, the DNA is TGCGCCAGCAGTTACCATCCGGGACAGGGCATCTCACTTGTTAACACCGGGGAGCTGTTTTTT.

The chain joins TRBV19 to TRBJ1-1; 7 bases align to TRBD1. V gave up 3 bases and J gave up 4 bases; unmatched junction bases: 5. This CDR3 is built from 14 residues. Germline V gives CDR1 LNHDA, CDR2 SQIVND (reference sequence). This CDR3 reads CASSIWGQSTEAFF. The DNA for the CDR3 is TGTGCCAGTAGTATCTGGGGACAGTCCACTGAAGCTTTCTTT.

The chain joins TRBV4-2 to TRBJ2-7, with 10 bases fitting TRBD2. The CDR3 totals 16 residues. The V gene end was trimmed by 2 bases and the J gene end by 0 bases; junction bases not matched to a gene: 4. From germline, CDR1 is LGHNA and CDR2 YNFKEQ. As DNA, the CDR3 is TGTGCCAGCAGCCAATTTGGGACTAGCGACTCCTACGAGCAGTACTTC. Amino acids: CASSQFGTSDSYEQYF.

Worth noting for this clone: This sample includes further DNA sequences coding for the same CDR3. The CDR3 spells CASSPGTSGGVDTQYF. In DNA, the CDR3 is TGTGCCAGCAGCCCAGGGACTAGCGGGGGGGTCGATACGCAGTATTTT. The chain joins TRBV7-3 to TRBJ2-3; 16 bases map to TRBD2. This CDR3 contains 16 residues. J lost 6 bases, V lost 5 bases, and 5 bases had no gene match. Germline V gene sequence: CDR1 SGHTA, CDR2 FQGTGA.

CDR3 amino acids: CASSLWAETQYF. The CDR3 DNA follows: TGTGCCAGCAGCTTGTGGGCAGAGACCCAGTACTTC. This chain uses TRBV5-6 with TRBJ2-5, with D hard to call. The CDR3 totals 12 residues. Trimming took off 1 base at V and 4 bases at J, with 5 bases between the two ends. Germline CDR1 and CDR2: SGHDT and YYEEEE.

The chain has TRBV28 and TRBJ2-5; 9 bases are a match to TRBD2. The germline V gene has CDR1 MDHEN and CDR2 SYDVKM. CDR3 length equals 14 residues. J lost 7 bases, V lost 2 bases, and 5 bases had no gene match. Here the CDR3 reads CASSLLAGPGTQYF. CDR3 DNA sequence: TGTGCCAGCAGTTTACTAGCGGGGCCCGGGACCCAGTACTTC.

The V gene is TRBV7-3, the J gene TRBJ2-2; 9 nucleotides match TRBD1. Germline lookup yields CDR1 SGHTA and CDR2 FQGTGA. V dropped 3 bases and J dropped 1; count of bases not matched to a gene: 3. CDR3 length: 16 amino acids. The CDR3 here is CASSLGGQGNTGELFF. CDR3 coding DNA: TGTGCCAGCAGCTTGGGGGGACAGGGGAACACCGGGGAGCTGTTTTTT.

The chain recombines TRBV6-4 with TRBJ2-3; TRBD2 agrees at 7 bases. Trimming removed 6 bases from V and 1 base from J; junction bases left unmatched: 7. Per germline, CDR1 MRHNA and CDR2 SNTAGT. The CDR3 has 15 amino acids. CDR3 DNA: TGTGCCAGCAGCGGGGGGTCTAGCCGCACAGATACGCAGTATTTT. Residues: CASSGGSSRTDTQYF.

The chain has TRBV28 and TRBJ1-5; 7 bases agree with TRBD1. With 8 bases clipped from V and 4 bases from J, the junction kept 2 bases outside the gene matches. CDR3 length: 12 amino acids. Per germline, CDR1 MDHEN and CDR2 SYDVKM. The chain's CDR3 is CASGTVNQPQHF. CDR3 nucleotide sequence: TGTGCCAGCGGGACAGTTAATCAGCCCCAGCATTTT.

The chain has TRBV5-1 and TRBJ2-7, with a weak D call TRBD1 (5 bases). Looked up from germline, CDR1 is SGHRS and CDR2 is YFSETQ. The CDR3 spans 13 residues. V lost 2 bases and J lost 5, with 11 bases in between. CDR3 nucleotide sequence: TGCGCCAGCAGCTTAGGCAGGGTTGACGAGCAGTACTTC. It is translated as CASSLGRVDEQYF.

This clone was counted only a few times. CDR3 sequence: CASRASGEDTQYF. As DNA, the CDR3 is TGTGCCAGCAGGGCTAGCGGGGAGGATACGCAGTATTTT. The chain couples TRBV6-1 to TRBJ2-3, with 9 nucleotides matching TRBD2. Germline-derived CDR1 and CDR2 are MNHNS and SASEGT. The CDR3 spans 13 residues. V trimming: 6 bases; J trimming: 6 bases; junction bases outside the gene matches: 4.

The V gene is TRBV6-5, the J gene TRBJ2-1; 7 nucleotides line up with TRBD1. The germline gives CDR1 MNHEY, CDR2 SVGAGI. The V segment lost 7 bases and the J segment 5 bases; nucleotides outside the gene matches: 5. The CDR3 extends over 13 amino acids. CDR3 sequence: CASKRDRDNEQFF. CDR3 DNA sequence: TGTGCCAGCAAAAGGGACAGAGACAATGAGCAGTTCTTC.

This chain connects TRBV30 to TRBJ2-7, with 7 bases fitting TRBD1. J was trimmed by 3 bases and V by 4 bases; bases with no gene match: 6. CDR3 length equals 13 residues. In germline, CDR1 is GTSNPN, CDR2 SVGIG (reference sequence). The CDR3 reads CAWTGQANYEQYF. The CDR3 bases are TGTGCCTGGACTGGACAGGCTAACTACGAGCAGTACTTC.

This CDR3 is CASSIGGSGGVQPQHF. CDR3 nucleotides: TGTGCCAGTAGTATAGGAGGCTCAGGCGGGGTTCAGCCCCAGCATTTT. The V gene is TRBV19, the J gene TRBJ1-5; D not resolved. Deletions cut 1 base from V and 6 bases from J, with 16 bases between. Germline V gene data show CDR1 as LNHDA and CDR2 as SQIVND (reference sequence). The CDR3 has 16 amino acids.

This chain uses TRBV10-2 with TRBJ1-3; 8 bases line up with TRBD1. Germline lookup yields CDR1 WSHSY and CDR2 SAAADI. J gave up 4 bases and V 4 bases, and 0 bases lay outside the gene matches. The CDR3 covers 13 residues. CDR3 residues: CASSGQGGNTIYF. In DNA form, the CDR3 reads TGCGCCAGCAGTGGACAGGGGGGAAACACCATATATTTT.